This entry describes one T cell receptor beta chain. Its antigen is not identified. The record originates from a study of CD4+ T cells in melanoma. Study-wide results and caveats: In melanoma, neoantigen-specific CD4+ T cells reportedly differed in differentiation state.

Germline CDR1 and CDR2: MNHEY and SMNVEV (reference sequence). This CDR3 region has 13 residues. The ends lost 6 bases at V and 6 bases at J; junction bases unmatched: 8. Libraries were prepared by immunoSEQ multiplex PCR; TCRdb keeps only in-frame clonotypes and omits some of them. The sample has about 110,000 clones, 80% to 95% seen once. The sequenced sample consisted of peripheral blood. The rearrangement joins TRBV27 to TRBJ2-7; 7 positions agree with TRBD2. The TCR originated in a human donor with melanoma. This CDR3 reads CASSPFGEGEQYF. As DNA, the CDR3 is TGTGCCAGCAGCCCCTTCGGGGAGGGCGAGCAGTACTTC.